The clone carrying this T cell receptor (beta chain) was counted once. Looked up from germline, CDR1 is MDHEN and CDR2 is SYDVKM. The V end was cut by 1 base, the J end by 0 bases, with 12 bases between. There are 16 residues in the CDR3. This sample is part of a study of blood T cell repertoires in COVID-19. At the level of the study: The study drew acute and convalescent COVID-19 samples from the United States, Italy and Spain.

The table came from immunoSEQ multiplex PCR; TCRdb's copy has only in-frame clones and leaves some out. The sample has approximately 150,000 clones, under 95% seen once. The sample was peripheral blood. The sequence came from a man aged 18-30 years with COVID-19, enrolled during active disease. The genes are TRBV28 and TRBJ1-1, with a tentative D call TRBD1 (5 bases). The CDR3 loop reads CASSLLDSQMNTEAFF. The CDR3 DNA sequence: TGTGCCAGCAGTTTATTAGACAGCCAAATGAACACTGAAGCTTTCTTT.